Each of the 10 T cell receptor beta chains below was sequenced from the same sample in a study of identical twins (dated by TCRdb to the mid-2010s). Libraries were made using 5' RACE. Sequencing relied on an Illumina HiSeq 2000. TCRdb reworked the public reads: Q25 trimming with fastp, MiXCR clone assembly, productive beta chains retained. One record per CDR3 amino acid sequence lists the most common genes and DNA. Within this sample are approximately 220,000 distinct CDR3 sequences, with under 10% of them counted one time only. The ten most abundant clones make up less than 2% of the sample. These records were also assigned to another study, of yellow fever vaccine responses in identical twins.

Sequenced input: memory (CD45RO+) T cells sorted from blood. Per the publication, the cell subset or site label means: CD45RO+ enriched T cells. Receptors were obtained from a woman under 30 in good health.

In the case of this clonotype: This may be a read error, as it is one base from a much larger clone. This chain uses TRBV9 with TRBJ1-5; D remains unclear. The CDR3 is made up of 14 amino acids. CDR1 SGDLS and CDR2 YYNGEE come from the germline V gene. The CDR3 loop reads CAISAGSINQPQHF. The CDR3 DNA follows: TGTGCCATCAGCGCCGGGAGTATTAATCAGCCCCAGCATTTT.

The sample holds many counts of this clonotype. This chain's CDR3 is CASSVPGTSGIQETQYF. DNA for the CDR3: TGCGCCAGCAGCGTTCCCGGGACTAGCGGGATACAAGAGACCCAGTACTTC. The chain recombines TRBV5-1 with TRBJ2-5, with TRBD2 identical over 13 bases. V gave up 4 bases and J gave up 2 bases; unmatched junction bases: 8. Per germline, CDR1 SGHRS and CDR2 YFSETQ. CDR3 length equals 17 residues.

The sample holds a few counts of this clonotype. The rearrangement uses TRBV20-1 and TRBJ2-1; D possibly uses TRBD1 or TRBD2 (6 bases each). V was clipped by 3 bases and J by 8 bases, with 17 bases between them. Germline CDR1 DFQATT, CDR2 SNEGSKA (reference sequence). This CDR3 has 14 residues. CDR3 amino acids: CSASVGGPGDEQFF. The DNA of the CDR3 is TGCAGTGCTAGCGTAGGGGGGCCGGGCGATGAGCAGTTCTTC.

This clonotype has at least ten counts. The J gene is TRBJ1-5, the V gene TRBV10-3; 7 bases are shared with TRBD1. The V and J ends lost 11 bases and 7 bases, in that order; junction bases with no gene match: 11. The germline CDR1 and CDR2 sequences are ENHRY and SYGVKD. This CDR3 is 13 amino acids long. The CDR3, as DNA: TGTGCCGCCACGACAGGGTTAGGGCAGCCCCAGCATTTT. This encodes CAATTGLGQPQHF.

V usage is TRBV20-1 and J usage is TRBJ2-1; 7 bases are a match to TRBD2. The CDR3 is made up of 14 amino acids. V was pared by 7 bases and J by 8 bases, with 14 bases of the junction left unmatched. The germline gives CDR1 DFQATT, CDR2 SNEGSKA (reference sequence). The CDR3 nucleotides are TGCAGTGTCACAACCGGGACTACCTCCGATGAGCAGTTCTTC. The encoded protein is CSVTTGTTSDEQFF.

The sample holds many counts of this clonotype. The chain joins TRBV28 to TRBJ2-1, with 11 bases identical to TRBD2. The CDR3 is 15 residues long. The germline V gene has CDR1 MDHEN and CDR2 SYDVKM. Unmatched junction bases numbered 5, after V lost 4 bases and J lost 6 bases. CDR3 DNA sequence: TGTGCCAGCAGTTCAGGGACTAGCGGTTCCAATGAGCAGTTCTTC. It yields the protein CASSSGTSGSNEQFF.

This clonotype showed up just a few times. The chain has TRBV30 and TRBJ2-1, with D maybe TRBD1 (5 bases). This CDR3 spans 17 amino acids. Trimming left V 4 bases short and J 1 base short, with 20 bases between. Looked up from germline, CDR1 is GTSNPN and CDR2 is SVGIG (reference sequence). DNA of the CDR3: TGTGCCTGGATCCCAGGTTCCCGATCAGGGTCCTACAATGAGCAGTTCTTC. Translating gives CAWIPGSRSGSYNEQFF.

This clonotype was counted only a few times. The CDR3 protein is CASIAGGSYEQYF. CDR3 bases: TGTGCCAGCATAGCGGGAGGGTCCTACGAGCAGTACTTC. The J gene is TRBJ2-7, the V gene TRBV28, with 11 bases identical to TRBD2. Germline V lookup: CDR1 MDHEN, CDR2 SYDVKM. With V trimmed by 7 bases and J by 1 base, 0 bases remained unmatched. This CDR3 contains 13 residues.

The chain uses TRBV14 and TRBJ2-3, with 9 bases aligning to TRBD1. The CDR3 contains 15 residues. The ends lost 3 bases at V and 4 bases at J; junction bases unmatched: 5. From germline, CDR1 is SGHDN and CDR2 FVKESK. The CDR3 nucleotides read TGTGCCAGCAGCCAGGGACAGGGAAACGCAGATACGCAGTATTTT. This encodes CASSQGQGNADTQYF.

The V and J genes are TRBV12-3 or TRBV12-4 and TRBJ1-5; D not certain. The V end was cut by 2 bases, the J end by 4 bases, with 6 bases between. This CDR3 contains 13 residues. The CDR3 is CASSLNMNQPQHF. The DNA of the CDR3 is TGTGCCAGCAGTTTAAACATGAATCAGCCCCAGCATTTT.